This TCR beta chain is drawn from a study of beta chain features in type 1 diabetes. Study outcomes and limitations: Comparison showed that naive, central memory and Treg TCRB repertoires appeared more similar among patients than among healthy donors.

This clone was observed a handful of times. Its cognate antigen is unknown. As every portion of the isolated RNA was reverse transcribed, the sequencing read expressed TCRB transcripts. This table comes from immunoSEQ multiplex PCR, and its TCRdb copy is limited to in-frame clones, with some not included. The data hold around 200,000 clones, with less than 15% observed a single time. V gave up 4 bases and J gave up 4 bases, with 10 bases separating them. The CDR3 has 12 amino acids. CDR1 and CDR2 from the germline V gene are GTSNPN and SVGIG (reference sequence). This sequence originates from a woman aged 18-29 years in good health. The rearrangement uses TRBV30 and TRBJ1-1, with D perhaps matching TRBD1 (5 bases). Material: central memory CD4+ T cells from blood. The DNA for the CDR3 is TGTGCCTGGACGCCAGGGCTCACTGAAGCTTTCTTT. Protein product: CAWTPGLTEAFF.